The sequence of this T cell receptor (beta chain) was determined in a study of identical twins. Healthy Caucasians were all of the donors. Trimming took 3 bases from V and 6 from J; bases not matched to a gene: 5. Germline V gene data show CDR1 as MNHNS and CDR2 as SASEGT. The CDR3 is 15 residues long. This clonotype was observed many times. From the 5' RACE reads, TCRdb called clonotypes with MiXCR, one entry per CDR3 protein. This sample has around 370,000 distinct CDR3 sequences, with approximately 8.7% found just once. The sequence came from a woman aged 45 to 65 in good health. V and J are TRBV6-1 and TRBJ2-1; 10 nucleotides match TRBD2. Sequencing used naive T cells sorted from blood. The CDR3 coding sequence is TGTGCCAGCAGTGACGGGACTAGCGAGAGCAATGAGCAGTTCTTC. This encodes CASSDGTSESNEQFF.